This TCR beta chain originates from a study of T cells after yellow fever vaccination. Study in general: It was SMART-Seq v4 Ultra Low Input that prepared the fractions with low cell numbers. Findings and limits, study-wide: The bulk population could contribute abundant contaminating clonotypes to FACS-sorted repertoires. Though it reached lower strength, the secondary response hit its peak faster, day 5 versus 15.

CDR1 is SGHTA, CDR2 FQGTGA, per germline. The CDR3 is 13 amino acids. V lost 4 bases and J lost 5, with 10 bases in between. Remarks on this clonotype: Its antigen is not known.

TCR cDNA, made by 5'RACE template switching, carried an added universal primer site and UMIs. TCRdb redid the calling of the 5' RACE reads with MiXCR, one entry per CDR3 protein. The sample has 200,000 to 300,000 distinct CDR3 sequences, approximately 12% seen once. This chain connects TRBV7-3 to TRBJ2-3, with a weak D call TRBD1 (5 bases). Source: CD4+ T cells sorted from PBMCs, taken 45 days after the yellow fever booster vaccination. The receptor was isolated from a young man who received the YFV17D yellow fever vaccine. The CDR3 DNA is TGTGCCAGCAGCTCGCAGACAGTAGATACGCAGTATTTT. Its translation: CASSSQTVDTQYF.